This TCR beta chain is from a study of beta chain features in type 1 diabetes. Whole-study findings and limits: When Type 1 diabetes patients were examined, their TCRB CDR3s proved moderately but significantly shorter in all four CD4+ subsets.

This clone occurred a few times. Its matching antigen is unknown. Of the isolated RNA, all was reverse transcribed, and so the sequenced material was expressed TCRB transcripts. The protocol was immunoSEQ multiplex PCR, while the TCRdb copy is restricted to in-frame clones and leaves out a portion. In the table there are 160,000 or so clones, more than 60% of which are singletons. The CDR3 is 12 residues long. Germline V lookup: CDR1 SGDLS, CDR2 YYNGEE. The ends were cut back, 5 bases at V and 1 base at J, with 6 bases in the middle. The sequence was obtained from a man aged 25 to 45 with type 1 diabetes. The J gene is TRBJ2-5, the V gene TRBV9, with D unresolved. The sample was naive CD4+ T cells from blood. This CDR3 is CASSPGQETQYF. Here the CDR3 DNA reads TGTGCCAGCAGTCCCGGCCAAGAGACCCAGTACTTC. Complete variable domain (other parts from reference TRBV9 and TRBJ2-5): DSGVTQTPKHLITATGQRVTLRCSPRSGDLSVYWYQQSLDQGLQFLIQYYNGEERAKGNILERFSAQQFPDLHSELNLSSLELGDSALYFCASSPGQETQYFGPGTRLLVL.